The rows below give T cell receptor beta chains drawn from one sample of a study of T cell repertoires in cytomegalovirus infection. The antigens of these receptors remain unknown. MiXCR was run by TCRdb on the reads, yielding one entry per CDR3 protein. The data contain about 920,000 distinct CDR3 sequences, about 33% of them singletons. Material: cultured CD8+ T cells from PBMCs, obtained from culture after CMV antigen stimulation. These receptors came from a human donor in good health (CMV status not recorded). Some clones in this sample may be carry-over from other donors' samples. CDR3s include the opening cysteine and the closing phenylalanine or tryptophan. The D gene is left open where the match is weak. Clone sizes are given selectively: once, few, many, or a class where the clone is expanded.

V	size	D	J	CDR3	DNA
TRBV4-3	NA	TRBD2	TRBJ2-2	CASSLLAGQGELFF	TGCGCCAGCAGCCTATTAGCGGGTCAGGGGGAGCTGTTTTTT
TRBV19	NA	NA	TRBJ2-2	CASKFARELFF	TGTGCCAGTAAATTCGCTCGGGAACTGTTTTTT
TRBV15	NA	TRBD2	TRBJ2-2	CATSRDRRGGTGELFF	TGCGCCACCAGCAGAGATCGGCGGGGGGGCACCGGGGAGCTGTTTTTT
TRBV6-5	NA	NA	TRBJ1-1	CASRHQGGLDTEAFF	TGTGCCAGCAGACACCAGGGTGGGTTGGACACTGAAGCTTTCTTT
TRBV7-9	many	NA	TRBJ2-1	CASSLAGAWGNEQFF	TGTGCCAGCAGCTTAGCGGGGGCGTGGGGGAATGAGCAGTTCTTC
TRBV4-1	NA	NA	TRBJ1-1	CASSPGHLGSWTEAFF	TGCGCCAGCAGCCCGGGACACCTAGGAAGTTGGACTGAAGCTTTCTTT
TRBV7-6	many	TRBD2	TRBJ2-1	CASSLGRNSGVNNEQFF	TGTGCCAGCAGCTTAGGAAGGAATAGCGGGGTTAACAATGAGCAGTTCTTC
TRBV5-6	few	NA	TRBJ1-5	CASSGRWIDQPQHF	TGTGCCAGCAGCGGTCGTTGGATCGATCAGCCCCAGCATTTT
TRBV6-6	NA	NA	TRBJ2-3	CASSYSRGGADTQYF	TGTGCCAGCAGCTACTCGAGGGGGGGCGCAGATACGCAGTATTTT
TRBV7-2	many	NA	TRBJ2-1	CASSFDGEQFF	TGTGCCAGCAGCTTTGACGGTGAGCAGTTCTTC
TRBV6-1	few	TRBD1	TRBJ1-5	CASSDAQGVQPQHF	TGTGCCAGCAGTGACGCTCAGGGGGTTCAGCCCCAGCATTTT
TRBV7-9	few	TRBD1	TRBJ2-2	CASSKRTGDTGELFF	TGTGCCAGCAGCAAAAGGACAGGGGACACCGGGGAGCTGTTTTTT
TRBV6-5	NA	TRBD2	TRBJ2-1	CASSYAGLAGLYNEQFF	TGTGCCAGCAGTTATGCCGGACTAGCGGGGCTCTACAATGAGCAGTTCTTC
TRBV2	many	NA	TRBJ1-1	CASRGQGSEAFF	TGTGCCAGCAGAGGGCAGGGGTCTGAAGCTTTCTTT
TRBV10-2	few	NA	TRBJ2-3	CASIPSGADTQYF	TGCGCCAGCATTCCGAGTGGGGCAGATACGCAGTATTTT
TRBV7-6	NA	TRBD2	TRBJ2-1	CASSTSGGPLNEQFF	TGTGCCAGCAGCACAAGCGGGGGGCCCCTTAATGAGCAGTTCTTC
TRBV7-7	NA	TRBD1	TRBJ2-1	CASSLHTGGDSYNEQFF	TGTGCTAGCAGCTTACACACAGGGGGCGACTCCTACAATGAGCAGTTCTTC
TRBV4-1	NA	TRBD1	TRBJ1-1	CASSQSGQGDEAFF	TGCGCCAGCAGCCAGTCTGGACAGGGTGATGAAGCTTTCTTT
TRBV15	NA	TRBD1	TRBJ2-5	CATNIPGGLETQYF	TGTGCCACCAACATCCCAGGGGGCCTCGAGACCCAGTACTTC
TRBV27	NA	TRBD1	TRBJ1-1	CASYPLGGTGGEAFF	TGTGCCAGCTACCCCTTGGGAGGGACAGGGGGTGAAGCTTTCTTT
TRBV27	few	NA	TRBJ2-1	CASSPGPGLMSYNEQFF	TGTGCCAGCAGCCCTGGACCGGGACTGATGAGTTACAATGAGCAGTTCTTC
TRBV28	few	NA	TRBJ2-2	CASSLLYRDTGELFF	TGTGCCAGCAGTTTACTCTACAGGGATACCGGGGAGCTGTTTTTT
TRBV27	NA	NA	TRBJ1-5	CASPTPPGPRMDQPQHF	TGTGCCAGCCCCACGCCTCCGGGACCGCGTATGGATCAGCCCCAGCATTTT
TRBV20-1	NA	NA	TRBJ2-5	CSARELIAVETQYF	TGCAGTGCTAGAGAATTGATAGCGGTAGAGACCCAGTACTTC
TRBV7-2	many	NA	TRBJ1-2	CASSFLGAVEGFTF	TGTGCCAGCAGCTTCCTTGGGGCGGTTGAGGGTTTCACCTTC
TRBV12-3/TRBV12-4	NA	TRBD1	TRBJ1-5	CASTRTGGNGQPQHF	TGTGCCAGCACCAGGACAGGGGGAAATGGGCAGCCCCAGCATTTT
TRBV4-2	few	NA	TRBJ1-3	CASSQAGFIGGSSGNTIYF	TGTGCCAGCAGCCAAGCGGGGTTCATAGGGGGAAGCTCTGGAAACACCATATATTTT
TRBV6-6	few	TRBD1	TRBJ2-1	CASSYSKGGDEQFF	TGTGCCAGCAGTTACTCGAAAGGGGGCGATGAGCAGTTCTTC
TRBV19	NA	TRBD2	TRBJ2-7	CASSIGWVAGTYEQYF	TGTGCCAGTAGTATAGGATGGGTAGCGGGGACTTACGAGCAGTACTTC
TRBV20-1	few	NA	TRBJ1-4	CSARSRTVEKLFF	TGCAGTGCCAGGTCCCGAACGGTTGAAAAACTGTTTTTT
TRBV2	few	NA	TRBJ1-1	CASRTLVGPNTEAFF	TGTGCCAGCAGGACTCTAGTAGGCCCGAACACTGAAGCTTTCTTT
TRBV6-2/TRBV6-3	NA	NA	TRBJ2-1	CASSTDWSSYNEQFF	TGTGCCAGCAGCACGGACTGGAGCTCCTACAATGAGCAGTTCTTC
TRBV6-6	NA	TRBD1	TRBJ1-6	CASSSDRSSYNSPLHF	TGTGCCAGCAGTTCGGACAGGAGCTCCTATAATTCACCCCTCCACTTT
TRBV25-1	NA	NA	TRBJ2-3	CAVLGGPKWSTDTQYF	TGTGCCGTCTTGGGGGGACCAAAGTGGAGCACAGATACGCAGTATTTT
TRBV7-6	many	NA	TRBJ2-1	CASSFGASRTEQFF	TGTGCCAGCAGCTTTGGGGCCTCGAGAACTGAGCAGTTCTTC
TRBV6-1	many	NA	TRBJ2-2	CASSERAGRTGELFF	TGTGCCAGCAGTGAAAGGGCAGGGAGAACCGGGGAGCTGTTTTTT
TRBV19	NA	NA	TRBJ2-3	CVSSIAGGTDTQYF	TGTGTCAGTAGTATTGCGGGCGGCACAGATACGCAGTATTTT
TRBV29-1	few	TRBD1	TRBJ2-2	CSVEGGQGATGELFF	TGCAGCGTTGAAGGTGGTCAGGGGGCCACCGGGGAGCTGTTTTTT
TRBV10-3	many	TRBD1	TRBJ2-3	CAIGIGTGTDTQYF	TGTGCCATCGGCATCGGGACAGGGACAGATACGCAGTATTTT
TRBV27	many	NA	TRBJ2-2	CASSLGGDTGELFF	TGTGCCAGCAGCTTAGGGGGTGACACCGGGGAGCTGTTTTTT
TRBV3-1	NA	NA	TRBJ2-5	CASSQEAWDDVQTQYF	TGTGCCAGCAGCCAAGAGGCTTGGGACGACGTTCAGACCCAGTACTTC
TRBV19	few	NA	TRBJ1-4	CASADYWEDEKLFF	TGTGCCAGTGCTGACTATTGGGAGGATGAAAAACTGTTTTTT
TRBV27	NA	TRBD1	TRBJ1-1	CASSFGQGLAEAFF	TGTGCCAGCAGTTTCGGACAGGGGCTTGCTGAAGCTTTCTTT
TRBV2	NA	NA	TRBJ2-3	CASSVRADTSTDTQYF	TGTGCCAGCAGTGTGAGAGCAGACACAAGCACAGATACGCAGTATTTT
TRBV2	NA	NA	TRBJ1-1	CASSDVLNTEAFF	TGTGCCAGCAGTGACGTCTTGAACACTGAAGCTTTCTTT
TRBV6-1	NA	NA	TRBJ2-7	CASFPLGQSSSYEQYF	TGTGCCAGCTTCCCATTGGGGCAGTCGAGCTCCTACGAGCAGTACTTC
TRBV7-2	NA	TRBD2	TRBJ2-4	CASSLAGLAGGARAKNIQYF	TGTGCCAGCAGCTTAGCGGGACTAGCGGGGGGGGCCCGGGCCAAAAACATTCAGTACTTC